One sample yielded the 8 T cell receptor beta chains listed below, sequenced in a study of cytomegalovirus exposure and HLA in healthy donors. Profiling relied on immunoSEQ multiplex PCR, and the TCRdb table lists in-frame clones only, not all of them. The sample holds 130,000 to 150,000 clones, approximately 93% seen once. Sequencing used PBMCs. The origin of the receptors is a man between 18 and 29 years old in good health and CMV-seronegative.

The chain is built from TRBV27 and TRBJ2-5; possible D gene TRBD1, 5 bases. Trimming removed 3 bases from V and 2 bases from J, with 10 bases in between. Germline V lookup: CDR1 MNHEY, CDR2 SMNVEV (reference sequence). The CDR3 is 14 amino acids. The DNA for the CDR3 is TGTGCCAGCAGTTTCTCGGCAGGGCAAGAGACCCAGTACTTC. It translates to CASSFSAGQETQYF.

CDR3: CASSGTRTSGRETQYF. CDR3 DNA sequence: TGTGCCAGCAGCGGTACGAGGACTAGCGGCAGGGAGACCCAGTACTTC. The V gene is TRBV9, the J gene TRBJ2-5, with 10 bases fitting TRBD2. This CDR3 comprises 16 residues. Germline V lookup: CDR1 SGDLS, CDR2 YYNGEE. The V gene end was trimmed by 3 bases and the J gene end by 5 bases; junction bases not matched to a gene: 10.

In DNA form, the CDR3 reads TGCGCCAGCAGCTTGGCGGGTCCCAAAGAGACCCAGTACTTC. It codes for CASSLAGPKETQYF. The J gene is TRBJ2-5, the V gene TRBV5-1; no clear D gene. The ends were cut back, 0 bases at V and 3 bases at J, with 9 bases in the middle. Germline values: CDR1 SGHRS, CDR2 YFSETQ. The CDR3 loop spans 14 amino acids.

As concerns this clone: Other DNA sequences in this sample translate to the same CDR3. V usage is TRBV7-2 and J usage is TRBJ2-7, with D unresolved. CDR3 length: 15 amino acids. Per germline, CDR1 SGHTA and CDR2 FQGNSA. The ends were cut back, 2 bases at V and 3 bases at J, with 14 bases in the middle. For the CDR3, the DNA is TGTGCCAGCAGCTTACGAATGGGCGCAGACTACGAGCAGTACGTC. This codes for CASSLRMGADYEQYV.

The rearrangement joins TRBV7-9 to TRBJ2-5; 8 positions agree with TRBD1. This CDR3 comprises 14 residues. V lost 6 bases, J lost 1 base, and 4 bases stayed unmatched. Germline assignment: CDR1 SEHNR and CDR2 FQNEAQ (reference sequence). CDR3 amino acids: CASRPTGGQETQYF. The CDR3 DNA sequence: TGTGCCAGCAGGCCAACAGGGGGCCAAGAGACCCAGTACTTC. Based on the CDR3 plus reference TRBV7-9 and TRBJ2-5, the full variable domain is DTGVSQNPRHKITKRGQNVTFRCDPISEHNRLYWYRQTLGQGPEFLTYFQNEAQLEKSRLLSDRFSAERPKGSFSTLEIQRTEQGDSAMYLCASRPTGGQETQYFGPGTRLLVL.

The chain joins TRBV6-6 to TRBJ2-3; D remains ambiguous. This CDR3 is built from 11 residues. V was cut by 6 bases and J by 3 bases, with 4 bases left in between. Looked up from germline, CDR1 is MNHNY and CDR2 is SVGAGI (reference sequence). CDR3 bases: TGTGCCAGCAGGAGAACAGATACGCAGTATTTT. This codes for CASRRTDTQYF.

In nucleotides, the CDR3 is TGTGCCAGCAGTGCTGACAGGGGTCTAACCGGGGAGCTGTTTTTT. Protein sequence: CASSADRGLTGELFF. J is TRBJ2-2 and V is TRBV6-1; 8 bases align to TRBD1. Germline lookup yields CDR1 MNHNS and CDR2 SASEGT. The CDR3 is 15 residues long. Trimming removed 4 bases from V and 5 bases from J; junction bases left unmatched: 6.

The rearrangement joins TRBV28 to TRBJ2-7, with 7 bases aligning to TRBD2. From germline, CDR1 is MDHEN and CDR2 SYDVKM. The CDR3 contains 15 residues. V lost 2 bases to trimming and J lost 2 bases; unmatched junction nucleotides: 6. The CDR3 sequence is CASSLAASGTYEQYV. CDR3 sequence (DNA): TGTGCCAGCAGTTTAGCGGCTAGCGGTACCTACGAGCAGTACGTC.